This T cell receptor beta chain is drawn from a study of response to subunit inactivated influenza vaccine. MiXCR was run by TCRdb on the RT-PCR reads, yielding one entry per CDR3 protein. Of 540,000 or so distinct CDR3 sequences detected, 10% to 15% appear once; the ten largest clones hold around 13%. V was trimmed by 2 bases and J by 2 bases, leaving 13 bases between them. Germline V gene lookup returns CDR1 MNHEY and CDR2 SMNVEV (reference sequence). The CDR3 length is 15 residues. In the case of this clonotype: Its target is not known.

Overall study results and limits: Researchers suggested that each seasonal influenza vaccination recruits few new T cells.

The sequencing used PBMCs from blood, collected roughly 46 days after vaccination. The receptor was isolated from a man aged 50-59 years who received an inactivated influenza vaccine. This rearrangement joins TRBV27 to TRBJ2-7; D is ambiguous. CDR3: CASSLRGRLAYEQYF. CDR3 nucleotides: TGTGCCAGCAGTTTACGAGGCAGGCTAGCCTACGAGCAGTACTTC.